This TCR beta chain emerged from a study of T-cell reconstitution after alpha-beta-depleted transplantation in children. To note about this clonotype: What it binds is not known.

The study, taken as a whole, reports: Some patients showed high day-60 TCRbeta diversity, which derived from surviving recipient T cells and thymic progenitors. Newly made T cells mostly supplied T-cell counts and diversity one year after transplant. There were reportedly several hundred expanded graft clones from which alpha-beta T cells came about two months after transplant.

Trimming took 4 bases from V and 3 from J, leaving 12 bases between them. Germline V lookup: CDR1 LGHNA, CDR2 YNFKEQ. The CDR3 is 14 amino acids. Unique molecular identifiers were built into the TCRbeta library. TCRdb called the PCR reads again in MiXCR, with one record for every CDR3 protein. The data show around 230,000 distinct CDR3 sequences, over 15% seen once. This chain joins TRBV4-2 and TRBJ2-5; no clear D gene. The sample was PBMCs, mostly from graft donor cells, taken 360 days after TCRalphabeta/CD19-depleted stem cell transplant. The receptor was derived from a male patient aged 2 to 10 who had a stem cell transplant for acute lymphoblastic leukemia, so the T cells may come from the graft donor. The DNA for the CDR3 is TGTGCCAGCAGCCCAACGGTCACTAAAGAGACCCAGTACTTC. Translating gives CASSPTVTKETQYF.